The 20 T cell receptor beta chains in this list originate from one sample, sequenced in a study of blood T cell repertoires in COVID-19. Assay: immunoSEQ multiplex PCR; the TCRdb copy retains only in-frame clones and omits some. The repertoire holds about 110,000 clones, with 84% as singletons. The sequencing sample was made of peripheral blood. The receptors originated from an older woman with acute or convalescent COVID-19.

The chain combines TRBV27 with TRBJ1-1, with 11 bases identical to TRBD1. The CDR3 loop spans 15 amino acids. V was clipped by 5 bases and J by 6 bases; unmatched bases: 8. CDR1 and CDR2 (germline): MNHEY, SMNVEV (reference sequence). This CDR3 is CASSPRTGGDPEAFF. The CDR3 nucleotides are TGTGCCAGCAGTCCCCGGACAGGGGGCGACCCTGAAGCTTTCTTT.

This clone occurred a few times. The V and J genes are TRBV20-1 and TRBJ1-2; D unclear. Trimming took off 0 bases at V and 6 bases at J, with 2 bases between the two ends. Germline CDR1 reads DFQATT; CDR2 reads SNEGSKA (reference sequence). CDR3 length: 10 amino acids. DNA of the CDR3: TGCAGTGCTAGAGACGATGGCTACACCTTC. Translation: CSARDDGYTF.

The chain is built from TRBV29-1 and TRBJ2-3, with 11 bases fitting TRBD2. The CDR3 spans 14 residues. The V gene's germline CDR1 is SQVTM and CDR2 ANQGSEA. Trimming at V came to 7 bases and at J to 1 base, leaving 4 bases not matched to a gene. The CDR3 sequence: CSGKTSGGTDTQYF. The CDR3 DNA follows: TGCAGCGGCAAGACTAGCGGGGGCACAGATACGCAGTATTTT.

The chain joins TRBV3-1 (or the pseudogene TRBV3-2) to TRBJ2-7; 10 bases are shared with TRBD1. The junction had 5 bases not matched to a gene; V was cut back by 5 bases and J by 4 bases. This CDR3 is 14 amino acids long. Germline V gene lookup returns CDR1 LGHDT and CDR2 YNNKEL (reference sequence). The CDR3 is CASSSTGGRYEQYF. The CDR3 region has the DNA TGTGCCAGCAGCTCGACAGGGGGCCGGTACGAGCAGTACTTC.

The chain joins TRBV29-1 to TRBJ2-3; the match to TRBD2 covers 11 bases. CDR1 and CDR2 from the germline V gene are SQVTM and ANQGSEA. There are 17 residues in the CDR3. With V trimmed by 0 bases and J by 0 bases, 5 bases remained unmatched. CDR3: CSVEDLRLAGSTDTQYF. The CDR3 bases are TGCAGCGTTGAAGATTTGAGACTAGCGGGAAGCACAGATACGCAGTATTTT.

The gene calls are TRBV19 and TRBJ1-4; D ambiguous. The germline V and J ends were trimmed by 6 bases and 3 bases, with 17 bases remaining between them. The CDR3 covers 16 residues. CDR1 is LNHDA and CDR2 is SQIVND in the germline V gene (reference sequence). This CDR3 reads CASRRLAGESNEKLFF. The CDR3 DNA follows: TGTGCCAGTAGACGCCTTGCGGGCGAATCTAATGAAAAACTGTTTTTT.

This chain links TRBV4-1 with TRBJ2-1; weak D call: TRBD2 (6 bases). Germline assignment: CDR1 MGHRA and CDR2 YSYEKL. The CDR3 extends over 12 amino acids. V gave up 4 bases and J gave up 8 bases, with 9 bases separating them. The CDR3 spells CASSRREDEQFF. Here the CDR3 DNA reads TGCGCCAGCAGCCGGAGGGAAGATGAGCAGTTCTTC.

This clone appeared a single time. J is TRBJ2-3 and V is TRBV2; 9 bases agree with TRBD2. Germline values: CDR1 SNHLY, CDR2 FYNNEI. The trim removed 3 bases at V and 5 bases at J, leaving 12 bases unmatched. CDR3 length equals 17 residues. The CDR3 loop is CASSDGYSGSFIDTQYF. The CDR3 DNA is TGTGCCAGCAGTGATGGGTATAGCGGGAGTTTCATAGATACGCAGTATTTT.

The chain combines TRBV29-1 with TRBJ1-2; D unclear. Trimming removed 2 bases at V and 8 bases at J, with 12 bases between. Germline values: CDR1 SQVTM, CDR2 ANQGSEA. The CDR3 spans 12 residues. For the CDR3, the DNA is TGCAGCGTTGAAAGAGGGTTGTCAGGCTACACCTTC. Residues: CSVERGLSGYTF.

There are a few counts of this clone. The chain has TRBV5-1 and TRBJ2-1; D remains ambiguous. This CDR3 region has 13 residues. Trimming left V 2 bases short and J 9 bases short, with 12 bases between. CDR1 and CDR2 (germline): SGHRS, YFSETQ. The CDR3 nucleotides read TGCGCCAGCAGCTTCATGAGATCTGGTGAGCAGTTCTTC. This codes for CASSFMRSGEQFF.

The V gene is TRBV10-2, the J gene TRBJ2-3; 9 bases are shared with TRBD2. Looked up from germline, CDR1 is WSHSY and CDR2 is SAAADI. This CDR3 comprises 15 residues. V gave up 8 bases and J gave up 5 bases; unmatched junction bases: 11. The CDR3 region has the DNA TGCGCCAGCTCCGAAGGCGGGAGGGAGATAGATACGCAGTATTTT. This codes for CASSEGGREIDTQYF.

V and J are TRBV6-5 and TRBJ1-2; D gene unclear. The ends were cut back, 5 bases at V and 3 bases at J, with 10 bases in the middle. Per germline, CDR1 MNHEY and CDR2 SVGAGI. The CDR3 consists of 13 residues. CDR3 sequence: CASSQEAYYGYTF. The DNA for the CDR3 is TGTGCCAGCAGTCAGGAGGCCTACTATGGCTACACCTTC.

The chain carries TRBV6-6 and TRBJ2-7, with D unclear. The CDR3 spans 13 residues. V shed 5 bases and J shed 0 bases, with 8 bases lying between them. The V gene's germline CDR1 is MNHNY and CDR2 SVGAGI (reference sequence). CDR3 loop: CASSKESSYEQYF. CDR3 nucleotides: TGTGCCAGCAGTAAAGAGAGCTCCTACGAGCAGTACTTC.

The gene calls are TRBV30 and TRBJ1-2, with 8 bases matching TRBD1. The V gene end was trimmed by 3 bases and the J gene end by 4 bases; junction bases not matched to a gene: 4. The CDR3 is 13 amino acids. Germline assignment: CDR1 GTSNPN and CDR2 SVGIG (reference sequence). CDR3 sequence reads: CAWRRDRPYGYTF. As DNA, the CDR3 is TGTGCCTGGAGACGGGACAGGCCCTATGGCTACACCTTC.

The chain employs TRBV5-1 and TRBJ1-6; D is undetermined. V was shortened by 2 bases and J by 7 bases, with 16 bases between the two germline ends. The CDR3 is 16 residues long. Germline CDR1 reads SGHRS; CDR2 reads YFSETQ. The CDR3 sequence: CASSFRVPGRNSPLHF. CDR3 DNA sequence: TGCGCCAGCAGCTTTAGGGTTCCGGGGAGAAATTCACCCCTCCACTTT.

This sequence joins TRBV6-5 and TRBJ1-5; the match to TRBD1 covers 9 bases. CDR3 length: 15 residues. J gave up 3 bases and V 6 bases, and 6 bases lay outside the gene matches. The germline V gene has CDR1 MNHEY and CDR2 SVGAGI. CDR3 DNA sequence: TGTGCCAGCAGCACAGGGGGCTCCCACAATCAGCCCCAGCATTTT. It translates to CASSTGGSHNQPQHF.

The chain uses TRBV27 and TRBJ1-5; D is ambiguous. This CDR3 has 13 amino acids. CDR1 is MNHEY, CDR2 SMNVEV, per germline (reference sequence). Trimming took off 3 bases at V and 6 bases at J, with 9 bases between the two ends. This chain's CDR3 is CASSFSFSQPQHF. The CDR3 DNA sequence: TGTGCCAGCAGTTTTTCTTTTAGTCAGCCCCAGCATTTT.

This clone appeared a single time. The V gene is TRBV9, the J gene TRBJ2-3; D gene unclear. Trimming stripped 0 bases from V and 3 bases from J, with 2 bases between. CDR3 length: 12 residues. Per germline, CDR1 SGDLS and CDR2 YYNGEE. The CDR3 DNA reads as TGTGCCAGCAGCGTAGCAACAGATACGCAGTATTTT. Translation gives CASSVATDTQYF.

The chain employs TRBV6-5 and TRBJ2-7, with TRBD2 identical over 11 bases. The CDR3 loop spans 15 amino acids. Germline V gene lookup returns CDR1 MNHEY and CDR2 SVGAGI. Losses at the gene ends were 2 bases for V and 0 bases for J; bases not matched to a gene: 0. This chain's CDR3 is CASSYLAGGSYEQYF. The CDR3 DNA follows: TGTGCCAGCAGTTACCTAGCGGGGGGCTCCTACGAGCAGTACTTC.

The chain combines TRBV4-1 with TRBJ2-1; D uncertain. The CDR3 runs 12 residues. CDR1 and CDR2 (germline): MGHRA, YSYEKL. Trimming pared 5 bases from V and 7 bases from J, leaving 9 bases between. The chain's CDR3 is CASSKARNEQFF. As DNA, the CDR3 is TGCGCCAGCAGCAAAGCGCGGAATGAGCAGTTCTTC.